This TCR beta chain was recovered during a study of blood T cell repertoires in COVID-19. Turning to the study itself: There were acute and convalescent COVID-19 samples, and they came from the United States, Italy and Spain.

Original processing notes: Amplifying reference gene primers gave estimates of nucleated cell counts. Assay: immunoSEQ multiplex PCR; the TCRdb copy retains only in-frame clones and omits some. V and J calls and clone size are those listed in that table; D and trimming were worked out from the DNA. The table records about 100,000 clones, about 88% of them present only once. The length of the CDR3 is 17 residues. The germline V gene has CDR1 SNHLY and CDR2 FYNNEI. The V and J ends lost 0 bases and 3 bases respectively, with 15 bases between them. The chain is built from TRBV2 and TRBJ2-4; the D gene is possibly TRBD2 (6 bases). Sequencing used peripheral blood. The source of this sequence is a man aged 30-40 years in a cohort sampled during active COVID-19. CDR3 protein: CASSEAAGLGGKNIQYF. In DNA, the CDR3 is TGTGCCAGCAGTGAAGCGGCTGGACTGGGGGGCAAAAACATTCAGTACTTC.